These 24 T cell receptor beta chains originate from one sample sequenced in a study of blood T cells in healthy people across ages (dated by TCRdb to between 2014 and 2016). Library preparation employed 5' RACE. The data were produced on an Illumina HiSeq 2500. A second PCR of about 7 to 12 cycles was performed with a sample-barcoded 5' primer and a J-beta primer mix. TCRdb reworked the public reads: Q25 trimming with fastp, MiXCR clone assembly, productive beta chains retained. Here each entry gathers all rows of one CDR3 protein and keeps the most common genes and DNA. This sample holds 630,000 or so distinct CDR3 sequences; roughly 32% were observed only once. The ten largest make up roughly 14% of the sample. Sequenced: blood. Receptors originate from a woman older than 75 in good health. Donor details come from another sample of the same person, matched by shared clones.

As regards this clonotype: A single base separates this from a much larger clone, so it may be a read error. The conserved phenylalanine or tryptophan normally closing the CDR3 is absent here, so this likely arose from a read error. The V gene is TRBV6-1, the J gene TRBJ1-6, with a weak D call TRBD1 (5 bases). Germline-derived CDR1 and CDR2 are MNHNS and SASEGT. The length of the CDR3 is 13 residues. Trimming shortened V by 8 bases and J by 14 bases, and 19 bases separated the two germline ends. This CDR3 reads CASERPGTYTLHC. The DNA of the CDR3 is TGTGCCAGCGAGCGACCAGGGACCTATACCCTCCACTGT.

CDR3 in amino acids: CASSFKRLMSTDTQYF. The CDR3 nucleotides read TGTGCCAGCAGTTTTAAGAGGCTTATGAGCACAGATACGCAGTATTTT. V gene TRBV12-3 or TRBV12-4 combines with J gene TRBJ2-3; no firm D call. The CDR3 loop spans 16 amino acids. Trimming took 3 bases from V and 0 from J, leaving 13 bases between them.

The chain is built from TRBV7-8 and TRBJ1-2; the D gene is possibly TRBD1 (6 bases). Trimming took 1 base from V and 2 from J, leaving 11 bases between them. This CDR3 is built from 15 residues. Germline V gene data show CDR1 as SGHVS and CDR2 as FQNEAQ. The CDR3 loop reads CASSLVSGDNYGYTF. For the CDR3, the DNA is TGTGCCAGCAGCTTAGTCTCAGGGGACAACTATGGCTACACCTTC.

This CDR3 is CASSQISGRGISTDTQYF. As DNA, the CDR3 is TGTGCCAGCAGCCAAATTAGCGGGAGGGGAATTAGCACAGATACGCAGTATTTT. The rearrangement joins TRBV3-1 to TRBJ2-3, with 11 positions matching TRBD2. The germline CDR1 and CDR2 sequences are LGHDT and YNNKEL (reference sequence). CDR3 size: 18 residues. The trim removed 2 bases at V and 0 bases at J, leaving 7 bases unmatched.

V usage is TRBV7-9 and J usage is TRBJ2-3, with a tentative D call TRBD1 (5 bases). V gave up 2 bases and J gave up 4 bases, with 13 bases separating them. In germline, CDR1 is SEHNR, CDR2 FQNEAQ (reference sequence). The CDR3 is 15 residues long. The CDR3 DNA sequence: TGTGCCAGCAGCTTAAAAGGGGTAAAGGCAGATACGCAGTATTTT. Translated, it gives CASSLKGVKADTQYF.

The chain recombines TRBV18 with TRBJ1-5, with TRBD1 as a possible D gene (5 bases). CDR1 is KGHSH, CDR2 LQKENI, per germline. The ends were cut back, 3 bases at V and 4 bases at J, with 13 bases in the middle. The CDR3 is 15 residues long. The CDR3 DNA follows: TGTGCCAGCTCACCGAGCCAGGGAGCTAATCAGCCCCAGCATTTT. Translating it yields CASSPSQGANQPQHF.

A note on this clonotype: Given a much more abundant clone one base away, this may be a read error. This chain uses TRBV6-1 with TRBJ1-2; D gene ambiguous. V lost 1 base to trimming and J lost 8 bases, with 5 bases between them. Germline CDR1 reads MNHNS; CDR2 reads SASEGT. CDR3 size: 11 residues. The CDR3 DNA reads as TGTGCCAGCAGTGAAGGGAGGGGCTACACCTTC. Its translation: CASSEGRGYTF.

The gene calls are TRBV10-3 and TRBJ1-5, with 8 bases matching TRBD1. CDR3 length equals 16 residues. V lost 3 bases, J lost 5 bases, and 9 bases stayed unmatched. Germline assignment: CDR1 ENHRY and CDR2 SYGVKD. CDR3 in DNA: TGTGCCATCAGTGAACAGAGGGCAGGGGGCGATCAGCCCCAGCATTTT. Its translation: CAISEQRAGGDQPQHF.

The V call is TRBV7-2, the J call TRBJ2-5; D gene ambiguous. Germline V gene lookup returns CDR1 SGHTA and CDR2 FQGNSA. Trimming cost V 3 bases and J 2 bases, with 13 bases left between them. This CDR3 region has 15 residues. The CDR3: CASSFDNFSQETQYF. DNA of the CDR3: TGTGCCAGCAGCTTCGACAATTTTTCTCAAGAGACCCAGTACTTC.

CDR3 nucleotides: TGTGCCAGCAGGCGCCAGTCTAGCAATCAGCCCCAGCATTTT. Residues: CASRRQSSNQPQHF. The chain joins TRBV6-6 to TRBJ1-5; D gene uncertain. In germline, CDR1 is MNHNY, CDR2 SVGAGI (reference sequence). The V gene lost 6 bases and the J gene lost 0 bases, with 9 bases spanning the gap. CDR3 size: 14 residues.

This chain links TRBV12-3 or TRBV12-4 with TRBJ2-7; no clear D gene. The CDR3 has 12 amino acids. Deletions cut 3 bases from V and 6 bases from J, with 9 bases between. CDR3 protein: CASSLRAAEQYF. In nucleotides, the CDR3 is TGTGCCAGCAGTTTGAGAGCAGCCGAGCAGTACTTC.

This clonotype came up many times. The chain joins TRBV11-2 to TRBJ2-7; 9 nucleotides agree with TRBD2. With 5 bases clipped from V and 1 base from J, the junction kept 6 bases outside the gene matches. Looked up from germline, CDR1 is SGHAT and CDR2 is FQNNGV. The CDR3 totals 15 residues. As DNA, the CDR3 is TGTGCCAGCAGCCTAGCGGGGACAATATCCTACGAGCAGTACTTC. Translation: CASSLAGTISYEQYF.

This clonotype was detected a few times. A much larger clone differs from this one at a single base, so this may be a read error. This chain joins TRBV7-2 and TRBJ2-1, with unresolved D. V was shortened by 6 bases and J by 6 bases, with 9 bases between the two germline ends. The CDR3 is 12 residues long. Germline V CDR1 and CDR2: SGHTA, FQGNSA. Written as DNA, the CDR3 is TGTGCCAGCAGGGCGCCGGGCAATGAGCAGTTCTTC. Translation gives CASRAPGNEQFF.

The table lists this clonotype with many counts. The rearrangement joins TRBV5-1 to TRBJ2-3; 9 bases match TRBD1. This CDR3 has 16 residues. The J segment lost 0 bases and the V segment lost 2 bases, leaving 4 bases of the junction unmatched. From germline, CDR1 is SGHRS and CDR2 YFSETQ. The CDR3 loop is CASSLQGAFSTDTQYF. In DNA, the CDR3 is TGCGCCAGCAGCTTACAGGGGGCATTTAGCACAGATACGCAGTATTTT.

In this sample, this clonotype turned up many times. J is TRBJ1-2 and V is TRBV7-9, with TRBD1 matching 8 bases. V trimming: 3 bases; J trimming: 6 bases; junction bases outside the gene matches: 12. This CDR3 is built from 16 residues. Germline assignment: CDR1 SEHNR and CDR2 FQNEAQ (reference sequence). This chain's CDR3 is CASSLASGGSFHGYTF. The CDR3 DNA is TGTGCCAGCAGCTTGGCCTCAGGGGGCTCTTTTCATGGCTACACCTTC.

The rearrangement uses TRBV12-3 or TRBV12-4 and TRBJ2-1; 10 bases match TRBD2. CDR3 length: 17 amino acids. Trimming at V came to 4 bases and at J to 7 bases, leaving 13 bases not matched to a gene. The CDR3 DNA is TGTGCCAGCAGTTGGTTAGCGGGGGGTCTAACCGGTAATGAGCAGTTCTTC. This codes for CASSWLAGGLTGNEQFF.

In its sample, this clonotype was seen many times. The chain joins TRBV27 to TRBJ2-5; D tentatively fits TRBD1 or TRBD2 (5 bases each). Between the trimmed V and J ends, which lost 5 bases and 3 bases, there was a span of 10 bases. Per germline, CDR1 MNHEY and CDR2 SMNVEV (reference sequence). CDR3 length equals 13 residues. As DNA, the CDR3 is TGTGCCAGCAGTGACTTGGGGGAAGAGACCCAGTACTTC. Translated: CASSDLGEETQYF.

This clonotype was counted between two and nine times. The chain has TRBV4-1 and TRBJ1-5; 9 bases fit TRBD1. There are 16 residues in the CDR3. Germline CDR1 MGHRA, CDR2 YSYEKL. With 4 bases clipped from V and 3 bases from J, the junction kept 7 bases outside the gene matches. CDR3 protein: CASSPLGQGNNQPQHF. DNA for the CDR3: TGCGCCAGCAGCCCCCTGGGACAGGGAAACAATCAGCCCCAGCATTTT.

The rearrangement uses TRBV3-1 and TRBJ2-7; unclear D gene. The J call could be wrong; TRBJ2-5 is a better fit for the DNA end. Germline V gene lookup returns CDR1 LGHDT and CDR2 YNNKEL (reference sequence). This CDR3 is built from 14 residues. The CDR3 bases are TGTGCCAGCAGCCAAGGGGTGTTGGAAGAGACCCAGTACTTC. Amino acid sequence: CASSQGVLEETQYF.

This clonotype was found many times. The V call is TRBV5-1, the J call TRBJ2-5; 11 positions agree with TRBD2. The CDR3 totals 15 residues. The V segment lost 1 base and the J segment 4 bases; nucleotides outside the gene matches: 3. Looked up from germline, CDR1 is SGHRS and CDR2 is YFSETQ. The DNA for the CDR3 is TGCGCCAGCAGCTTGTATAGCGGGGGGGCAGAGACCCAGTACTTC. This gives the protein CASSLYSGGAETQYF.

In regard to this clonotype: A much larger clonotype is one base distant, so this may be a read error. The chain combines TRBV28 with TRBJ2-5; 9 positions match TRBD2. The length of the CDR3 is 15 residues. Germline V gene sequence: CDR1 MDHEN, CDR2 SYDVKM. V was pared by 5 bases and J by 11 bases, with 15 bases of the junction left unmatched. CDR3 DNA sequence: TGTGCCAGCAGTATCGTAGCGGGGGACTACAATGAGCAGTACTTC. Residues: CASSIVAGDYNEQYF.

V usage is TRBV6-2 or TRBV6-3 and J usage is TRBJ1-5; 10 bases align to TRBD1. The CDR3 consists of 17 residues. Germline CDR1 MNHEY, CDR2 SVGEGT. With V trimmed by 4 bases and J by 1 base, 7 bases remained unmatched. The CDR3 sequence is CASSSDRGRRSNQPQHF. Here the CDR3 DNA reads TGTGCCAGCAGTTCTGACAGGGGGCGTAGGAGCAATCAGCCCCAGCATTTT.

In its sample, this clonotype was seen many times. This sequence joins TRBV7-9 and TRBJ1-6, with D possibly being TRBD1 (6 bases). There are 14 residues in the CDR3. With 2 bases removed from V and 9 bases from J, the gap between germline ends came to 11 bases. Germline V CDR1 and CDR2: SEHNR, FQNEAQ (reference sequence). DNA for the CDR3: TGTGCCAGCAGCTTACCAGGGGTGGGTTCACCCCTCCACTTT. It codes for CASSLPGVGSPLHF.

This clonotype appeared once. J is TRBJ2-7 and V is TRBV12-3 or TRBV12-4; 8 bases are a match to TRBD1. The DNA end is a closer match to TRBJ2-5, so the J assignment may be wrong. This CDR3 is 15 amino acids long. The DNA for the CDR3 is TGTGCCAGCAGCCCCGACAGGGGAGCCCAAGAGACCCAGTACTTC. Protein product: CASSPDRGAQETQYF.